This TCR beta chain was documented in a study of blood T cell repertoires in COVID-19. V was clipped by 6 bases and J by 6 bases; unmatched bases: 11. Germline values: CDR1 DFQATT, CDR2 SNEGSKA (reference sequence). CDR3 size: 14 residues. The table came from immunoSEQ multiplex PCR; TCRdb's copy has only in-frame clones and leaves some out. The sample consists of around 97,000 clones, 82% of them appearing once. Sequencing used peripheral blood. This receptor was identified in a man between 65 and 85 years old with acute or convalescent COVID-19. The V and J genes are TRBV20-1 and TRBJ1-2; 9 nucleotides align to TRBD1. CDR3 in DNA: TGCAGTGCCAGTGGGACAGGGCTCAGTAATGGCTACACCTTC. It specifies CSASGTGLSNGYTF.